The 22 T cell receptor beta chains given below trace back to one sample, sequenced in a study of cytomegalovirus exposure and HLA in healthy donors. The study ran its PCR with 60 Vbeta and 13 Jbeta primers. Generated by immunoSEQ multiplex PCR, the TCRdb table keeps only in-frame clones and is missing some. The table lists 150,000 to 200,000 clones, roughly 80% of them singletons, with around 0.27% in the top ten. Sequenced sample: PBMCs. All receptors derive from a boy younger than 18 in good health and CMV-seronegative.

Concerning this clone: Different DNA sequences within this sample yield the same CDR3. This rearrangement joins TRBV30 to TRBJ1-2; D not resolved. The CDR3 loop spans 12 amino acids. With 2 bases removed from V and 4 bases from J, the gap between germline ends came to 8 bases. From germline, CDR1 is GTSNPN and CDR2 SVGIG (reference sequence). The chain's CDR3 is CAWSPTVYGYTF. CDR3 DNA: TGTGCCTGGAGTCCCACAGTCTATGGCTACACCTTC.

The rearrangement joins TRBV5-1 to TRBJ1-2; TRBD1 agrees at 8 bases. CDR3 length: 15 amino acids. Germline lookup yields CDR1 SGHRS and CDR2 YFSETQ. V trimming: 4 bases; J trimming: 6 bases; junction bases outside the gene matches: 11. The CDR3 DNA reads as TGCGCCAGCAGCGACCTAACAGGGGGTATTGATGGCTACACCTTC. Protein sequence: CASSDLTGGIDGYTF.

The chain joins TRBV11-1 to TRBJ1-1; D is unresolved. Germline V gene data show CDR1 as SGHAT and CDR2 as FQDESV (reference sequence). V was pared by 1 base and J by 0 bases, with 12 bases between. The CDR3 loop spans 16 amino acids. The CDR3 region is CASSLDYPGMNTEAFF. In DNA, the CDR3 is TGTGCCAGCAGCTTAGATTATCCGGGGATGAACACTGAAGCTTTCTTT.

V is TRBV9 and J is TRBJ1-1; the D gene is possibly TRBD1 (5 bases). Per the germline V gene, CDR1 is SGDLS and CDR2 is YYNGEE. Trimming cost V 4 bases and J 4 bases, with 14 bases left between them. There are 14 residues in the CDR3. The CDR3 protein is CASSTEGVATEAFF. CDR3 DNA sequence: TGTGCCAGCAGCACCGAAGGGGTTGCCACTGAAGCTTTCTTT.

The chain combines TRBV4-1 with TRBJ2-3; 7 positions match TRBD2. Germline V gene data show CDR1 as MGHRA and CDR2 as YSYEKL. The V and J ends lost 0 bases and 4 bases, in that order; junction bases with no gene match: 4. The CDR3 is 15 residues long. In nucleotides, the CDR3 is TGCGCCAGCAGCCAAGAGGCGGGAGAGTCAGATACGCAGTATTTT. This translates into CASSQEAGESDTQYF.

This clone occurred once. The V and J genes are TRBV7-2 and TRBJ1-3, with no clear D. From germline, CDR1 is SGHTA and CDR2 FQGNSA. This CDR3 region has 13 residues. V was clipped by 5 bases and J by 0 bases, with 5 bases between them. The DNA for the CDR3 is TGTGCCAGCAGCCTAACCTCTGGAAACACCATATATTTT. Residues: CASSLTSGNTIYF. The full variable domain, its missing parts supplied by reference TRBV7-2 and TRBJ1-3, is GAGVSQSPSNKVTEKGKDVELRCDPISGHTALYWYRQSLGQGLEFLIYFQGNSAPDKSGLPSDRFSAERTGGSVSTLTIQRTQQEDSAVYLCASSLTSGNTIYFGEGSWLTVV.

CDR3 DNA sequence: TGTGCCAGCAGTTTCCAGGGGATCACCGGGGAGCTGTTTTTT. It encodes CASSFQGITGELFF. V and J are TRBV27 and TRBJ2-2, with TRBD1 as a possible D gene (6 bases). V was trimmed by 3 bases and J by 4 bases, leaving 9 bases between them. The CDR3 sequence is 14 residues long. Germline lookup yields CDR1 MNHEY and CDR2 SMNVEV (reference sequence).

The chain links TRBV6-5 to TRBJ1-1; 7 positions agree with TRBD1. The junction had 4 bases not matched to a gene; V was cut back by 7 bases and J by 5 bases. CDR3 size: 12 residues. CDR1 is MNHEY, CDR2 SVGAGI, per germline. Here the CDR3 DNA reads TGTGCCAGCATCCAGGGGGGAACTGAAGCTTTCTTT. Its protein product is CASIQGGTEAFF.

This chain uses TRBV5-4 with TRBJ2-7; D gene uncertain. The CDR3 totals 17 residues. Trimming took off 0 bases at V and 2 bases at J, with 18 bases between the two ends. Germline-derived CDR1 and CDR2 are SGHNT and YYREEE (reference sequence). CDR3 DNA: TGTGCCAGCAGCTTGGATCGGAGTTCATCAAACCCCTACGAGCAGTACTTC. Its protein product is CASSLDRSSSNPYEQYF.

This clone was seen once. CDR3 bases: TGTGCCAGCAGCACCAGACGAGGGGAGCAGTACTTC. It codes for CASSTRRGEQYF. This rearrangement joins TRBV6-1 to TRBJ2-7; D is possibly TRBD2 (5 bases). The germline gives CDR1 MNHNS, CDR2 SASEGT. V lost 6 bases to trimming and J lost 7 bases, with 13 bases between them. This CDR3 contains 12 residues.

The chain uses TRBV13 and TRBJ2-5; the D gene is possibly TRBD1 (5 bases). V was trimmed by 0 bases and J by 1 base, leaving 6 bases between them. The CDR3 extends over 14 amino acids. CDR1 and CDR2 (germline): PRHDT, FYEKMQ (reference sequence). The CDR3 spells CASSLGGVQETQYF. DNA of the CDR3: TGTGCCAGCAGCTTAGGAGGGGTCCAAGAGACCCAGTACTTC.

The J gene is TRBJ2-5, the V gene TRBV9, with 8 bases identical to TRBD2. The end of the DNA fits TRBJ2-7 better, so the J call may be wrong. The CDR3 is 13 residues long. CDR1 is SGDLS, CDR2 YYNGEE, per germline. CDR3 nucleotides: TGTGCCAGCAGCGTAGATCTAGCGGGCGAGCAGTACTTC. This sequence encodes CASSVDLAGEQYF.

This clone was counted a few times. The rearrangement uses TRBV4-1 and TRBJ2-2; 9 bases align to TRBD1. The CDR3 has 16 residues. The V gene's germline CDR1 is MGHRA and CDR2 YSYEKL. Unmatched junction bases numbered 6, after V lost 4 bases and J lost 3 bases. CDR3 in DNA: TGCGCCAGCAGCCCCAGTGACAGGGGGTACACCGGGGAGCTGTTTTTT. Its translation is CASSPSDRGYTGELFF.

This clone was seen more than once but under ten times. The chain recombines TRBV28 with TRBJ2-7, with a weak D call TRBD2 (5 bases). CDR1 is MDHEN, CDR2 SYDVKM, per germline. This CDR3 comprises 16 residues. V lost 6 bases and J 0 bases, leaving 18 bases between the germline ends. The CDR3: CASSCGRLECSYEQYF. Here the CDR3 DNA reads TGTGCCAGCAGCTGTGGGAGACTGGAATGCTCCTACGAGCAGTACTTC.

The J gene is TRBJ2-7, the V gene TRBV27, with D uncertain. Trimming cost V 2 bases and J 3 bases, with 11 bases left between them. CDR1 MNHEY and CDR2 SMNVEV come from the germline V gene (reference sequence). The CDR3 extends over 14 amino acids. CDR3 sequence (DNA): TGTGCCAGCAGTTTACTTGTTGGCAGCTACGAGCAGTACTTC. Residues: CASSLLVGSYEQYF.

The CDR3 DNA is TGTGCCTGGAGAGCCGGGCCTCGGCGGGGAGAGACCCAGTACTTC. Protein: CAWRAGPRRGETQYF. The V gene is TRBV30, the J gene TRBJ2-5; D is possibly TRBD2 (6 bases). CDR1 and CDR2 from the germline V gene are GTSNPN and SVGIG (reference sequence). This CDR3 region has 15 residues. V was pared by 3 bases and J by 4 bases, with 18 bases between.

The chain employs TRBV5-1 and TRBJ2-1, with no clear D. The CDR3 loop spans 15 amino acids. The V end lost 2 bases, the J end lost 2 bases, and 11 bases lay between the germline ends. CDR1 and CDR2 from the germline V gene are SGHRS and YFSETQ. CDR3 residues: CASSLQHSTYNEQFF. CDR3 nucleotides: TGCGCCAGCAGCTTACAGCATTCAACCTACAATGAGCAGTTCTTC. Full variable domain (outside the CDR3, taken from reference TRBV5-1 and TRBJ2-1): KAGVTQTPRYLIKTRGQQVTLSCSPISGHRSVSWYQQTPGQGLQFLFEYFSETQRNKGNFPGRFSGRQFSNSRSEMNVSTLELGDSALYLCASSLQHSTYNEQFFGPGTRLTVL.

V usage is TRBV29-1 and J usage is TRBJ2-1, with 8 bases fitting TRBD2. The germline V gene has CDR1 SQVTM and CDR2 ANQGSEA. V shed 0 bases and J 4 bases; nucleotides not matched to a gene: 8. This CDR3 contains 16 residues. The CDR3 DNA reads TGCAGCGTTGAAGATCCGACGCGGGAGGTGTACAATGAGCAGTTCTTC. This codes for CSVEDPTREVYNEQFF.

The table lists this clone with a few counts. The chain employs TRBV20-1 and TRBJ1-2, with unresolved D. This CDR3 has 11 amino acids. With 1 base removed from V and 4 bases from J, the gap between germline ends came to 4 bases. Germline V CDR1 and CDR2: DFQATT, SNEGSKA (reference sequence). The chain's CDR3 is CSARGAYGYTF. CDR3 sequence (DNA): TGCAGTGCTAGAGGGGCCTATGGCTACACCTTC.

The CDR3 DNA reads TGCGCCAGCAGTGAGTCCGGGGAGGGTTATAGCAATCAGCCCCAGCATTTT. Its protein is CASSESGEGYSNQPQHF. The chain links TRBV10-1 to TRBJ1-5; D not certain. The CDR3 has 17 residues. Germline CDR1 reads WNHNN; CDR2 reads SYGVQD (reference sequence). With 0 bases removed from V and 0 bases from J, the gap between germline ends came to 12 bases.

This rearrangement joins TRBV2 to TRBJ1-3; TRBD1 is a possible D gene (5 bases). The CDR3 sequence is 17 residues long. CDR1 is SNHLY and CDR2 is FYNNEI in the germline V gene. V was shortened by 6 bases and J by 0 bases, with 18 bases between the two germline ends. CDR3 DNA: TGTGCCAGCAGCGTTTCGGCCAGGGAATTCTCTGGAAACACCATATATTTT. Translated: CASSVSAREFSGNTIYF.

A single count supports this clone. V usage is TRBV5-1 and J usage is TRBJ2-7, with a tentative D call TRBD1 (5 bases). The germline V and J ends were trimmed by 4 bases and 1 base, with 9 bases remaining between them. Germline assignment: CDR1 SGHRS and CDR2 YFSETQ. CDR3 length: 13 residues. The CDR3: CASSQDRSYEQYF. The CDR3, as DNA: TGCGCCAGCAGCCAAGACAGATCCTACGAGCAGTACTTC.